These T cell receptor beta chains were read from a single sample in a study of blood T cell repertoires in COVID-19. The repertoire was sequenced with immunoSEQ multiplex PCR; TCRdb's copy has only in-frame clones and lacks some. The data show about 370,000 clones, 80% to 90% seen once. Sequenced: PBMCs or T cells enriched from blood (not recorded which). The receptors originated from a man aged 18 to 35 who had recovered from COVID-19. Each CDR3 is given with its conserved first and last residue. D genes are given only for firm matches. Size tells how often a clone was seen (once, few, many) or the class of an expanded clone, and some rows leave it out.

D gene: -; V gene: TRBV3-1/TRBV3-2; clone size: -; J gene: TRBJ1-2; CDR3 DNA: TGTGCCAGCAGCCAGATTGGACGGGAGTTCTATGGCTACACCTTC; CDR3 protein: CASSQIGREFYGYTF
D gene: TRBD1; V gene: TRBV28; clone size: -; J gene: TRBJ2-2; CDR3 DNA: TGTGCCAGTGCTACAGGGGGGAACACCGGGGAGCTGTTTTTT; CDR3 protein: CASATGGNTGELFF
D gene: -; V gene: TRBV10-2; clone size: -; J gene: TRBJ1-2; CDR3 DNA: TGCGCCAGCAGCCCGGGGCAGGGGAACTACTATGGCTACACCTTC; CDR3 protein: CASSPGQGNYYGYTF
D gene: TRBD1; V gene: TRBV10-3; clone size: -; J gene: TRBJ1-2; CDR3 DNA: TGTGCCATCACCGACAGGGACCCGTCGGGCTACACCTTC; CDR3 protein: CAITDRDPSGYTF
D gene: -; V gene: TRBV18; clone size: -; J gene: TRBJ1-5; CDR3 DNA: TGTGCCAGCTCGCCTACAGGGTTACCGAATCAGCCCCAGCATTTT; CDR3 protein: CASSPTGLPNQPQHF
D gene: TRBD1; V gene: TRBV3-1/TRBV3-2; clone size: -; J gene: TRBJ2-5; CDR3 DNA: TGTGCCAGCAGCCAGCAGGGGGTCGGGACCCAGTACTTC; CDR3 protein: CASSQQGVGTQYF
D gene: TRBD1; V gene: TRBV2; clone size: once; J gene: TRBJ1-6; CDR3 DNA: TGTGCCAGCAGCCGGGACAGGGGGCTTTCTAGTTCACCCCTCCACTTT; CDR3 protein: CASSRDRGLSSSPLHF
D gene: -; V gene: TRBV7-9; clone size: -; J gene: TRBJ2-7; CDR3 DNA: TGTGCCAGCAGCTTAGCCCCAGGCTACGAGCAGTACTTC; CDR3 protein: CASSLAPGYEQYF
D gene: -; V gene: TRBV18; clone size: -; J gene: TRBJ2-7; CDR3 DNA: TGTGCCAGCTCACCTTATACAGGCACCGAGCAGTACTTC; CDR3 protein: CASSPYTGTEQYF
D gene: TRBD2; V gene: TRBV7-2; clone size: -; J gene: TRBJ2-3; CDR3 DNA: TGTGCCAGCAGCTTAGGGCGGGAGGGCCGAAAAGATACGCAGTATTTT; CDR3 protein: CASSLGREGRKDTQYF
D gene: -; V gene: TRBV27; clone size: -; J gene: TRBJ2-7; CDR3 DNA: TGTGCCAGCAGTCGGACGGGGGTCTACGAGCAGTACTTC; CDR3 protein: CASSRTGVYEQYF
D gene: -; V gene: TRBV6-5; clone size: -; J gene: TRBJ1-1; CDR3 DNA: TGTGCCAGCGGAGAACGAGGCAGATTGAACACTGAAGCTTTCTTT; CDR3 protein: CASGERGRLNTEAFF
D gene: TRBD2; V gene: TRBV10-2; clone size: -; J gene: TRBJ2-3; CDR3 DNA: TGCGCCAGCAGTGAGGCTAGCGGGGGATACACAGATACGCAGTATTTT; CDR3 protein: CASSEASGGYTDTQYF
D gene: -; V gene: TRBV30; clone size: -; J gene: TRBJ2-1; CDR3 DNA: TGTGCCTGGAGTTTCAGGGTAGAGCAGTTCTTC; CDR3 protein: CAWSFRVEQFF
D gene: TRBD2; V gene: TRBV6-2/TRBV6-3; clone size: few; J gene: TRBJ2-3; CDR3 DNA: TGTGCCAGCAGTTACTCGCCAACTAGCGGGGACAGCACAGATACGCAGTATTTT; CDR3 protein: CASSYSPTSGDSTDTQYF
D gene: TRBD2; V gene: TRBV29-1; clone size: -; J gene: TRBJ2-7; CDR3 DNA: TGCAGCGTAGCCATGACTAGCGGGAGTTATAACGAGCAGTACTTC; CDR3 protein: CSVAMTSGSYNEQYF
D gene: TRBD1; V gene: TRBV7-2; clone size: -; J gene: TRBJ2-7; CDR3 DNA: TGTGCCAGCAGCTTCCAGGGACAGGGACAACAGTACTTC; CDR3 protein: CASSFQGQGQQYF
D gene: TRBD2; V gene: TRBV4-3; clone size: -; J gene: TRBJ2-5; CDR3 DNA: TGCGCCACCAGCCGCCAGGTCTCTAGCGGGGGCCAAGAGACCCAGTACTTC; CDR3 protein: CATSRQVSSGGQETQYF
D gene: -; V gene: TRBV5-1; clone size: once; J gene: TRBJ2-3; CDR3 DNA: TGCGCCAGCAGCTTGCGCTGGGCCGGGGAAGATACGCAGTATTTT; CDR3 protein: CASSLRWAGEDTQYF
D gene: -; V gene: TRBV21-1; clone size: once; J gene: TRBJ1-6; CDR3 DNA: TGTGCCAGCAGCAAGTGGGGGGGGACAGGGCGTGTGTCCTATAATTCACCCCTCCACTTT; CDR3 protein: CASSKWGGTGRVSYNSPLHF
D gene: -; V gene: TRBV30; clone size: -; J gene: TRBJ1-3; CDR3 DNA: TGTGCCTGGGGAACTGGGGCCGGAAACACCATATATTTT; CDR3 protein: CAWGTGAGNTIYF
D gene: TRBD1; V gene: TRBV19; clone size: -; J gene: TRBJ2-2; CDR3 DNA: TGTGCCAGTAGTATCGTCATTAGAGGGGGCGCGAGTCCCGGGGAGCTGTTTTTT; CDR3 protein: CASSIVIRGGASPGELFF
D gene: -; V gene: TRBV18; clone size: -; J gene: TRBJ2-7; CDR3 DNA: TGTGCCAGCTCACCCGGGGGAGCAGGGACCCACGAGCAGTACTTC; CDR3 protein: CASSPGGAGTHEQYF
D gene: -; V gene: TRBV5-6; clone size: -; J gene: TRBJ1-5; CDR3 DNA: TGTGCCAGCAGTTTTCGTCTATCAGGATCGGGCAATCAGCCCCAGCATTTT; CDR3 protein: CASSFRLSGSGNQPQHF
D gene: TRBD1; V gene: TRBV7-9; clone size: -; J gene: TRBJ1-5; CDR3 DNA: TGTGCCAGCAGCTTCGGGACAGGGGAGCAGCCCCAGCATTTT; CDR3 protein: CASSFGTGEQPQHF
D gene: -; V gene: TRBV27; clone size: once; J gene: TRBJ2-7; CDR3 DNA: TGTGCCAGCGCTCAAAGGGGCTCCTACGAGCAGTACTTC; CDR3 protein: CASAQRGSYEQYF
D gene: -; V gene: TRBV9; clone size: once; J gene: TRBJ1-2; CDR3 DNA: TGTGCCAGCAGCGTAGTTCCGGAGGCGGTTGGCTACACCTTC; CDR3 protein: CASSVVPEAVGYTF
D gene: -; V gene: TRBV19; clone size: -; J gene: TRBJ1-3; CDR3 DNA: TGTGCCAGTAGTATAGATCCGGGTCCCCGCTCTGGAAACACCATATATTTT; CDR3 protein: CASSIDPGPRSGNTIYF
D gene: -; V gene: TRBV18; clone size: -; J gene: TRBJ1-5; CDR3 DNA: TGTGCCAGCTCCTTAGCGGGTAAGCCCCAGCATTTT; CDR3 protein: CASSLAGKPQHF
D gene: -; V gene: TRBV10-3; clone size: -; J gene: TRBJ2-6; CDR3 DNA: TGTGCCATCAGTGGCAGGAAATCCCGCTCTGGGGCCAACGTCCTGACTTTC; CDR3 protein: CAISGRKSRSGANVLTF
D gene: TRBD1; V gene: TRBV2; clone size: -; J gene: TRBJ1-2; CDR3 DNA: TGTGCCAGCATTTCGGGACAGGGCGACCCTAACTATGGCTACACCTTC; CDR3 protein: CASISGQGDPNYGYTF
D gene: TRBD2; V gene: TRBV5-1; clone size: -; J gene: TRBJ2-7; CDR3 DNA: TGCGCCAGCAGCTTGGGTCCTAGCGGGAGTACTATGGACGAGCAGTACTTC; CDR3 protein: CASSLGPSGSTMDEQYF
D gene: TRBD1; V gene: TRBV7-2; clone size: -; J gene: TRBJ2-1; CDR3 DNA: TGTGCCAGCAGCTTGGGGACAGCCCCCAATGAGCAGTTCTTC; CDR3 protein: CASSLGTAPNEQFF
D gene: TRBD2; V gene: TRBV13; clone size: -; J gene: TRBJ2-5; CDR3 DNA: TGTGCCAGCAGCTCCCCGGGTGGACTAGCGGGCCAAGAGACCCAGTACTTC; CDR3 protein: CASSSPGGLAGQETQYF
D gene: -; V gene: TRBV19; clone size: once; J gene: TRBJ1-2; CDR3 DNA: TGTGCCAGTAGGTGGAGGGCCATGGGCCCCTATGGCTACACCTTC; CDR3 protein: CASRWRAMGPYGYTF
D gene: -; V gene: TRBV6-5; clone size: -; J gene: TRBJ1-2; CDR3 DNA: TGTGCCAGCAGTTCTGATCCCCGGGGCTATGGCTACACCTTC; CDR3 protein: CASSSDPRGYGYTF
D gene: -; V gene: TRBV7-2; clone size: -; J gene: TRBJ2-7; CDR3 DNA: TGTGCCAGCAGCTTAGGGGCCCCGGGACTTAACTACGAGCAGTACTTC; CDR3 protein: CASSLGAPGLNYEQYF
D gene: TRBD2; V gene: TRBV19; clone size: -; J gene: TRBJ2-2; CDR3 DNA: TGTGCCAGTAGTCTCGGGGGGAACGCGAACACCGGGGAGCTGTTTTTT; CDR3 protein: CASSLGGNANTGELFF
D gene: TRBD1; V gene: TRBV11-2; clone size: -; J gene: TRBJ1-5; CDR3 DNA: TGTGCCAGCAGCATAAACAGGGGTAGCAATCAGCCCCAGCATTTT; CDR3 protein: CASSINRGSNQPQHF
D gene: -; V gene: TRBV12-3/TRBV12-4; clone size: -; J gene: TRBJ1-3; CDR3 DNA: TGTGCCGCCAGGGGTCCTGGAAACACCATATATTTT; CDR3 protein: CAARGPGNTIYF
D gene: -; V gene: TRBV9; clone size: -; J gene: TRBJ1-6; CDR3 DNA: TGTGCCAGCAGCGCGACAGACGATAATTCACCCCTCCACTTT; CDR3 protein: CASSATDDNSPLHF
D gene: TRBD1; V gene: TRBV18; clone size: -; J gene: TRBJ1-6; CDR3 DNA: TGTGCCAGCGCCACCTCCGGGACAGAGAATTCACCCCTCCACTTT; CDR3 protein: CASATSGTENSPLHF
D gene: -; V gene: TRBV7-9; clone size: -; J gene: TRBJ2-7; CDR3 DNA: TGTGCCAGCAGCTTAGACAGGGCAGGTGAGCAGTACTTC; CDR3 protein: CASSLDRAGEQYF
D gene: TRBD1; V gene: TRBV27; clone size: -; J gene: TRBJ1-2; CDR3 DNA: TGTGCCAGCAGGAACGATCGGACAGGTTGGAGTGGCTACACCTTC; CDR3 protein: CASRNDRTGWSGYTF
D gene: TRBD1; V gene: TRBV15; clone size: -; J gene: TRBJ1-4; CDR3 DNA: TGTGCCACCAGCTCCACAGGGGGCGAAAAACTGTTTTTT; CDR3 protein: CATSSTGGEKLFF
D gene: -; V gene: TRBV21-1; clone size: once; J gene: TRBJ2-7; CDR3 DNA: TGTGCCAGCAGACTGTTAACGACTTCCTACGTTGAGCAGTACTTC; CDR3 protein: CASRLLTTSYVEQYF
D gene: -; V gene: TRBV6-5; clone size: -; J gene: TRBJ1-4; CDR3 DNA: TGTGCCAGCAGAGGGCAGGGGTATGAAAAACTGTTTTTT; CDR3 protein: CASRGQGYEKLFF
D gene: -; V gene: TRBV28; clone size: -; J gene: TRBJ2-2; CDR3 DNA: TGTGCCAGCAGTCCACCCCTCCGTTTAGGGGCCGGGGAGCTGTTTTTT; CDR3 protein: CASSPPLRLGAGELFF
D gene: TRBD1; V gene: TRBV28; clone size: -; J gene: TRBJ2-1; CDR3 DNA: TGTGCCAGCAGTTCCCTTGACAGGGGCGATGAGCAGTTCTTC; CDR3 protein: CASSSLDRGDEQFF
D gene: -; V gene: TRBV10-2; clone size: -; J gene: TRBJ2-3; CDR3 DNA: TGCGCCAGCAGTGAACCTTCCACAGGGCGTACGCAGTATTTT; CDR3 protein: CASSEPSTGRTQYF
D gene: -; V gene: TRBV9; clone size: -; J gene: TRBJ1-4; CDR3 DNA: TGTGCCAGCAGCGGAGGTAATAAGGAAAAACTGTTTTTT; CDR3 protein: CASSGGNKEKLFF
D gene: TRBD1; V gene: TRBV9; clone size: once; J gene: TRBJ1-2; CDR3 DNA: TGTGCCAGCAGCGTGTCAGGGGGCTATGGCTACACCTTC; CDR3 protein: CASSVSGGYGYTF
D gene: -; V gene: TRBV19; clone size: -; J gene: TRBJ1-5; CDR3 DNA: TGTGCCAGTAGTATTTTGGAGGGGAGCAATCAGCCCCAGCATTTT; CDR3 protein: CASSILEGSNQPQHF
D gene: TRBD1; V gene: TRBV5-4; clone size: -; J gene: TRBJ1-2; CDR3 DNA: TGTGCCAGCAGCTGGGGACAGTCTAACTATGGCTACACCTTC; CDR3 protein: CASSWGQSNYGYTF